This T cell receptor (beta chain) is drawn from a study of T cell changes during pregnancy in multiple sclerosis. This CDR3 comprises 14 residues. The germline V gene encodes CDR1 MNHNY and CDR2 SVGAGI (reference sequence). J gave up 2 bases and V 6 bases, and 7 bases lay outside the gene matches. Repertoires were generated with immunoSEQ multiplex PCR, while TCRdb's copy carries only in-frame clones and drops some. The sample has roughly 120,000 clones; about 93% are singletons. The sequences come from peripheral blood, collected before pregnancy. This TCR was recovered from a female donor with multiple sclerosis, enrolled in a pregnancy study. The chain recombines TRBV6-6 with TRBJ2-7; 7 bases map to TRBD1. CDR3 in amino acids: CASRPNRGPYEQYF. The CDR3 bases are TGTGCCAGCAGACCCAACAGGGGTCCCTACGAGCAGTACTTC.